A few counts support the clone carrying this T cell receptor beta chain. The data were obtained in a study of beta chain features in type 1 diabetes. Expressed TCRB transcripts were sequenced because the isolated RNA had all been reverse transcribed beforehand. The table came from immunoSEQ multiplex PCR; TCRdb's copy has only in-frame clones and leaves some out. This sample carries about half a million clones, around 10% of them seen once, and the ten largest clones take approximately 0.05%. V gave up 2 bases and J gave up 6 bases, with 26 bases separating them. Germline lookup yields CDR1 PRHDT and CDR2 FYEKMQ (reference sequence). The CDR3 extends over 18 amino acids.

The sequence was obtained from a woman between 18 and 30 years old in good health. Sequencing was performed on naive CD4+ T cells from blood. The chain uses TRBV13 and TRBJ2-7, with D tentatively TRBD1 (6 bases). The CDR3 DNA is TGTGCCAGCAGCTTACCCCCCCTCGCGTGGGGGCCCCCCCGCGAGCAGTACTTC. Protein product: CASSLPPLAWGPPREQYF.